The T cell receptor beta chain described here comes from a study of shared clonotypes between healthy human individuals. V was shortened by 7 bases and J by 5 bases, with 18 bases between the two germline ends. This CDR3 is 15 amino acids long. Germline loops: CDR1 SGHTA, CDR2 FQGNSA. A word on this clone: Antigen: not known.

Naive-designated CD8 cells lacked CD45RO, were positively enriched for CCR7, and omitted terminally differentiated effector memory CD45RA+ cells. Findings of the study overall: Relative to clonotypes present in all four donors, those not shared had lower generation probabilities.

The repertoire was sequenced with immunoSEQ multiplex PCR; TCRdb's copy has only in-frame clones and lacks some. The sample contains a few million clones, just under 95% of which appear only once. The sequence came from a young man in good health. Some clones in this sample may be carry-over from other donors' samples. The chain combines TRBV7-2 with TRBJ2-1, with unresolved D. The sample comprised naive CD8+ T cells from PBMCs. CDR3 protein: CASTPVGNLDNEQFF. The CDR3 DNA follows: TGTGCCAGCACCCCCGTGGGAAACCTGGACAATGAGCAGTTCTTC.